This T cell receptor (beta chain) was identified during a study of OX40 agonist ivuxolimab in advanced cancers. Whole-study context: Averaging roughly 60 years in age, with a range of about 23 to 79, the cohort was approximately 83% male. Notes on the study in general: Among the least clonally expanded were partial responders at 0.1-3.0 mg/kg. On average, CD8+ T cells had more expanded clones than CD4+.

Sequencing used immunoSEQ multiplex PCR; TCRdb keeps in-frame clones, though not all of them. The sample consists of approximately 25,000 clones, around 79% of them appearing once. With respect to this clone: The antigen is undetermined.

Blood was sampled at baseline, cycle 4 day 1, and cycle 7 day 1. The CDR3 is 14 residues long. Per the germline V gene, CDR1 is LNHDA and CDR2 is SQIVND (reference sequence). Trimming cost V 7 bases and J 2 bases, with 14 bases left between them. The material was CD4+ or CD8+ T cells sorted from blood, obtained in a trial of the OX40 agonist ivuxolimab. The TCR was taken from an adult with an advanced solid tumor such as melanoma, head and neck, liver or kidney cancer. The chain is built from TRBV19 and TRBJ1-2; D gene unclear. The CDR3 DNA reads TGTGCCAGTAATAGGGCCGGAACAAACTATGGCTACACCTTC. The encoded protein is CASNRAGTNYGYTF. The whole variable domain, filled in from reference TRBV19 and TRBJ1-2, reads DGGITQSPKYLFRKEGQNVTLSCEQNLNHDAMYWYRQDPGQGLRLIYYSQIVNDFQKGDIAEGYSVSREKKESFPLTVTSAQKNPTAFYLCASNRAGTNYGYTFGSGTRLTVV.